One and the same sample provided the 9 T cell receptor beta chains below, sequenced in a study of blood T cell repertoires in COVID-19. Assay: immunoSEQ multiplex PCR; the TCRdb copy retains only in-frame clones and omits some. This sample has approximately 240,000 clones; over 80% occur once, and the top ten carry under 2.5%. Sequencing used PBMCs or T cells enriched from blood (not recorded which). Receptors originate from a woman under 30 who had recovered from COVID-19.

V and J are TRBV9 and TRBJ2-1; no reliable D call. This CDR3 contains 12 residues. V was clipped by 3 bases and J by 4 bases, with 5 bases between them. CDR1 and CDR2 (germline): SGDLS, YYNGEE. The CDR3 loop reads CASSAVYNEQFF. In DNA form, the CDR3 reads TGTGCCAGCAGCGCTGTATACAATGAGCAGTTCTTC.

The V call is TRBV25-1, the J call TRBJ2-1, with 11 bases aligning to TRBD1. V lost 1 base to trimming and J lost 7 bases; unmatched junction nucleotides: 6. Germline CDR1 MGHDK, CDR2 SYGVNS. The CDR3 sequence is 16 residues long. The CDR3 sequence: CASSELRTGGENEQFF. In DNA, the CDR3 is TGTGCCAGCAGTGAATTAAGGACAGGGGGCGAAAATGAGCAGTTCTTC.

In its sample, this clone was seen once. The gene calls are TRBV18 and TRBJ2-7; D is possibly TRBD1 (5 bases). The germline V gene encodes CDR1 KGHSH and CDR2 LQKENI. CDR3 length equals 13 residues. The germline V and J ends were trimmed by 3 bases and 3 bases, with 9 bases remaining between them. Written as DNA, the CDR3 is TGTGCCAGCTCACCCGGACAACTCTACGAGCAGTACTTC. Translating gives CASSPGQLYEQYF.

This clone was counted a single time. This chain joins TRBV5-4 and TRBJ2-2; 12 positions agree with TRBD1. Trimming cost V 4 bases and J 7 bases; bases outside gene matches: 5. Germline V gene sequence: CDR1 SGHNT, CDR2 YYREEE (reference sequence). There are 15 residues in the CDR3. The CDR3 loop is CASSPGTGGLGELFF. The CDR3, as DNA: TGTGCCAGCAGCCCTGGGACAGGGGGCCTCGGGGAGCTGTTTTTT.

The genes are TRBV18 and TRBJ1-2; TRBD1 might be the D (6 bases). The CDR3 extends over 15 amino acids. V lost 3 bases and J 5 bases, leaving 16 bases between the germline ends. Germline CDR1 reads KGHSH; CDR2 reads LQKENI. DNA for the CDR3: TGTGCCAGCTCACCGAGAACAGGGCTGGGGTATGGCTACACCTTC. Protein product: CASSPRTGLGYGYTF.

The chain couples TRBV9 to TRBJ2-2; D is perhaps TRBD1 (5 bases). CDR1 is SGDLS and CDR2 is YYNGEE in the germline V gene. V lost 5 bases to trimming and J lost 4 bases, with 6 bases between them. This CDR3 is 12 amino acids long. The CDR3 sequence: CASRGPTGELFF. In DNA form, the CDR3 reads TGTGCCAGCAGGGGGCCCACCGGGGAGCTGTTTTTT.

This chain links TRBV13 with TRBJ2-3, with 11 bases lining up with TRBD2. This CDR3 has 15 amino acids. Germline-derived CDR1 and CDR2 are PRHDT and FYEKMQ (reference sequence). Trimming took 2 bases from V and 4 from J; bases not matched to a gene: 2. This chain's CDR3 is CASSLTGLAADTQYF. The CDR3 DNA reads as TGTGCCAGCAGCTTAACGGGACTAGCGGCAGATACGCAGTATTTT.

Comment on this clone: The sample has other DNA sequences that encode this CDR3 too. In nucleotides, the CDR3 is TGTGCCAGCAGTTCGACAGGGGGCGTAGAGACCCAGTACTTC. It translates to CASSSTGGVETQYF. The chain employs TRBV28 and TRBJ2-5; 10 bases line up with TRBD1. Germline-derived CDR1 and CDR2 are MDHEN and SYDVKM. V was clipped by 4 bases and J by 4 bases; unmatched bases: 3. CDR3 length: 14 amino acids.

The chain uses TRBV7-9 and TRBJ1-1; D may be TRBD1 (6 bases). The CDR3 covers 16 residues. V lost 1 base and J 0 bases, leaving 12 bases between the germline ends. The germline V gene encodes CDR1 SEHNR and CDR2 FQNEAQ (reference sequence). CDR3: CASSLGQVGMNTEAFF. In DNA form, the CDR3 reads TGTGCCAGCAGCTTAGGACAGGTTGGAATGAACACTGAAGCTTTCTTT. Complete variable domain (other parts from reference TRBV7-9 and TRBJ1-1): DTGVSQNPRHKITKRGQNVTFRCDPISEHNRLYWYRQTLGQGPEFLTYFQNEAQLEKSRLLSDRFSAERPKGSFSTLEIQRTEQGDSAMYLCASSLGQVGMNTEAFFGQGTRLTVV.